This T cell receptor (beta chain) was sequenced for a study of blood T cell repertoires in COVID-19. Germline V gives CDR1 SGHAT, CDR2 FQNNGV. J was trimmed by 4 bases and V by 4 bases; bases with no gene match: 6. The CDR3 length is 14 residues. Clones were sequenced by immunoSEQ multiplex PCR, and TCRdb holds only the in-frame ones, with some missing. The table shows 300,000 to 400,000 clones, with about 85% occurring only once. The receptor comes from a woman aged 30 to 39 who had been exposed to COVID-19. The J gene is TRBJ1-2, the V gene TRBV11-2, with 7 bases matching TRBD1. Source material: PBMCs or T cells enriched from blood (not recorded which). The CDR3 nucleotides are TGTGCCAGCAGCTCCCCGACAGGGACCTATGGCTACACCTTC. Its translation is CASSSPTGTYGYTF.